This T cell receptor (beta chain) was profiled in a study of T cell responses to AZD1222 COVID-19 vaccine. General observations from the study: The span of vaccine-associated CD4 TCRs extended across spike, with dominance at 160-218 and 743-854. After two AZD1222 doses, spike-specific TCR breadth and depth rose versus day 0. The donor group comprised mostly white British people and more females; the analysis possibly underestimated clonal diversity.

Deletions cut 3 bases from V and 5 bases from J, with 9 bases between. Germline CDR1 and CDR2: LNHDA and SQIVND (reference sequence). This CDR3 is 13 amino acids long. Data came from immunoSEQ multiplex PCR; TCRdb stores just in-frame clones and leaves some out. The table has approximately 100,000 clones, around 93% seen once. Details on this clone: The antigen is undetermined.

The TCR originated in an adult in good health. The chain joins TRBV19 to TRBJ2-3; D is uncertain. This material consisted of peripheral blood, taken on day 0 of AZD1222 vaccination. This CDR3 is CASSMVRVDTQYF. In DNA form, the CDR3 reads TGTGCCAGTAGTATGGTCCGTGTAGATACGCAGTATTTT.